The present TCR delta chain was sequenced within a study of gamma-delta T cells after stem cell transplantation. TCRdb re-called the RT-PCR reads through CATT. The sample includes approximately 3,000 delta-chain clones, less than 6% of them seen just once. This clone appeared a few times. At one of its ends the junction is not consistent with the germline gene, which may arise from a read error. The CDR3 covers 17 residues. Germline lookup yields CDR1 GEAIGNYY and CDR2 EKD. This TCR was recovered from a human donor. It is not recorded whose cells these are; they may come from a transplant donor. The sequenced sample was gamma-delta T cells. The chain links TRDV2 to TRDJ1; TRDD3 agrees at 8 bases. CDR3: CACDTLLGDTRTDKPIF. CDR3 nucleotide sequence: TGTGCCTGTGACACCCTACTAGGGGATACAAGGACCGACAAACCCATCTTT.